This entry lists 23 T cell receptor beta chains sequenced from one sample in a study of CXCR3-negative and CXCR3-positive naive CD8 T cells (dated by TCRdb to about 2019). The full study reports these points: TRB CDR3s from CXCR3-positive naive cells showed higher hydrophobicity (lower Kidera factor 4), lower energy, and higher strength and volume indices than CXCR3-negative naive cells.

TCRdb lists the instrument as NextSeq 550. The Human TCR Profiling Kit (MiLaboratory) was used to make UMI-labeled 5' RACE TRB cDNA libraries. Reprocessed by TCRdb, the reads give a single entry per CDR3 protein sequence, without DNA. The sample table gives around 50,000 distinct CDR3 sequences. Clones ranked in the top ten supply around 0.51% of the sample. Antigens for these TCRs are unknown. Sequencing was carried out using naive CXCR3+ CD8+ T cells from blood. The sample's cell subset or site label is to be understood as: CD45RO-CCR7+CD27+CD95- naive CD8+ T cells expressing CXCR3 (TNR3+). All receptors derive from a human donor in good health. Some clones in this sample may be carry-over from other donors' samples.

V gene TRBV4-3 combines with J gene TRBJ1-1; the D call from TCRdb, TRBD1, cannot be confirmed without DNA. This CDR3 is 18 amino acids long. Germline V CDR1 and CDR2: LGHNA, YSLEER. The CDR3: CASNLGVDAQGGGTEAFF.

The V and J genes are TRBV29-1 and TRBJ1-1. Germline-derived CDR1 and CDR2 are SQVTM and ANQGSEA. The CDR3 contains 12 residues. The CDR3 sequence: CSVSTENTEAFF.

This chain links TRBV18 with TRBJ2-7. The CDR3 covers 15 residues. Germline CDR1 and CDR2: KGHSH and LQKENI. This CDR3 is CASSPQGVRSDEQYF.

The genes are TRBV6-4 and TRBJ2-3; TCRdb proposes TRBD1, but this gene call is untestable without DNA. The CDR3 is 15 amino acids. From germline, CDR1 is MRHNA and CDR2 SNTAGT. This CDR3 is CASSDQKQGADTQYF.

CDR3 sequence: CASSQDVRSTRSSYNEQFF. This sequence joins TRBV4-3 and TRBJ2-1. Germline lookup yields CDR1 LGHNA and CDR2 YSLEER. This CDR3 has 19 residues.

V usage is TRBV7-8 and J usage is TRBJ1-2; TCRdb's D call, TRBD1, is unchecked because there is no DNA. The CDR3 covers 15 residues. CDR1 is SGHVS, CDR2 FQNEAQ, per germline. The CDR3 protein is CASSFGQGSVYGYTF.

The gene calls are TRBV7-2 and TRBJ1-1; TCRdb designates TRBD1, a call that cannot be tested without DNA. The CDR3 is 15 residues long. In germline, CDR1 is SGHTA, CDR2 FQGNSA. CDR3 in amino acids: CASSPYRGGAAEAFF.

The J gene is TRBJ2-3, the V gene TRBV6-2 or TRBV6-3. The CDR3 runs 12 residues. In germline, CDR1 is MNHEY, CDR2 SVGEGT. The CDR3 sequence: CASSSERFTQYF.

The chain employs TRBV6-2 or TRBV6-3 and TRBJ1-1. The CDR3 spans 13 residues. CDR1 is MNHEY and CDR2 is SVGEGT in the germline V gene. CDR3 protein: CASTGVVRTEAFF.

V usage is TRBV9 and J usage is TRBJ2-7; as DNA is missing, the TRBD2 call by TCRdb cannot be tested. The germline V gene encodes CDR1 SGDLS and CDR2 YYNGEE. The length of the CDR3 is 13 residues. The chain's CDR3 is CASSAERTGGQYF.

The rearrangement links TRBV7-9 to TRBJ2-5; the D call of TRBD1 rests on TCRdb alone, since no DNA is present to check it. This CDR3 contains 13 residues. Per the germline V gene, CDR1 is SEHNR and CDR2 is FQNEAQ (reference sequence). The CDR3 region is CASSKDEGETQYF.

The chain joins TRBV7-9 to TRBJ2-3; TCRdb's D gene call, TRBD1, goes unchecked for lack of DNA. The germline V gene encodes CDR1 SEHNR and CDR2 FQNEAQ (reference sequence). The CDR3 is 17 amino acids. CDR3 in amino acids: CASSAQTGTGYTDTQYF.

The J gene is TRBJ2-7, the V gene TRBV25-1; TCRdb picks TRBD1, but there is no DNA to check that call. The germline gives CDR1 MGHDK, CDR2 SYGVNS. This CDR3 comprises 13 residues. This chain's CDR3 is CASSTQGGYEQYF.

The gene calls are TRBV5-5 and TRBJ1-2; TCRdb selects TRBD1, and the lack of DNA leaves this call unchecked. Germline assignment: CDR1 SGHKS and CDR2 YYEKEE (reference sequence). This CDR3 comprises 14 residues. The CDR3 region is CASSFSRTAYGYTF.

The chain combines TRBV13 with TRBJ1-3. Germline assignment: CDR1 PRHDT and CDR2 FYEKMQ (reference sequence). There are 15 residues in the CDR3. The CDR3: CASSSWGSSGNTIYF.

The rearrangement joins TRBV20-1 to TRBJ2-7; TCRdb indicates TRBD1, and absent DNA this call remains unverified. The CDR3 consists of 12 residues. Germline V lookup: CDR1 DFQATT, CDR2 SNEGSKA (reference sequence). The CDR3 loop reads CSARGQFNEQYF.

This rearrangement joins TRBV4-1 to TRBJ2-5; TCRdb designates TRBD2, a call that cannot be tested without DNA. There are 19 residues in the CDR3. Germline CDR1 and CDR2: MGHRA and YSYEKL. The CDR3 loop is CASSQDHNFLAGNLGAQYF.

The V gene is TRBV6-2 or TRBV6-3, the J gene TRBJ2-1; the TCRdb call, TRBD2, lacks DNA for checking. In germline, CDR1 is MNHEY, CDR2 SVGEGT. This CDR3 has 14 amino acids. The CDR3 sequence: CASSSGMDYNEQFF.

The gene calls are TRBV7-2 and TRBJ2-7; lacking DNA, the TRBD2 call made by TCRdb goes unchecked. Per the germline V gene, CDR1 is SGHTA and CDR2 is FQGNSA. The CDR3 consists of 14 residues. This CDR3 is CASSFSLAAYEQYF.

The CDR3 is CASSLAASSINNEQFF. The V call is TRBV7-2, the J call TRBJ2-1. Germline assignment: CDR1 SGHTA and CDR2 FQGNSA. The CDR3 covers 16 residues.

The chain is built from TRBV5-4 and TRBJ2-1; TCRdb's D call, TRBD2, is unchecked because there is no DNA. The germline V gene encodes CDR1 SGHNT and CDR2 YYREEE (reference sequence). The CDR3 has 15 amino acids. This CDR3 is CASSEETSGYNEQFF.

The CDR3 sequence is CSAKGTVITYEQYF. The chain joins TRBV20-1 to TRBJ2-7; TCRdb reports TRBD1, a call that lacks DNA to check it against. The CDR3 spans 14 residues. Germline V lookup: CDR1 DFQATT, CDR2 SNEGSKA (reference sequence).

The V call is TRBV11-2, the J call TRBJ2-2; the TCRdb D gene call, TRBD2, has no DNA to confirm it. The CDR3 totals 13 residues. Germline V lookup: CDR1 SGHAT, CDR2 FQNNGV. The CDR3 here is CASSLGEGRELFF.